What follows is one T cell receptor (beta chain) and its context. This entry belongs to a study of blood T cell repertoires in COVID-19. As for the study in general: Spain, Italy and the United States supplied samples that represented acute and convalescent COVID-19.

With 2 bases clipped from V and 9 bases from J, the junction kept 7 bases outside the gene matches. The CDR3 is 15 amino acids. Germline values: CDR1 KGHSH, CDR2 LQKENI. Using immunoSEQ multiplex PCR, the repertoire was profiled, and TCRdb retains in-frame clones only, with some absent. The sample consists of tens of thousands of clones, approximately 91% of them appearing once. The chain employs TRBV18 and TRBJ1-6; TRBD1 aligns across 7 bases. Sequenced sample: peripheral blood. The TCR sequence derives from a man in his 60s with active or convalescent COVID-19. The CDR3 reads CASSPTGTEGSPLHF. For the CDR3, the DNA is TGTGCCAGCTCACCAACCGGGACAGAAGGTTCACCCCTCCACTTT.